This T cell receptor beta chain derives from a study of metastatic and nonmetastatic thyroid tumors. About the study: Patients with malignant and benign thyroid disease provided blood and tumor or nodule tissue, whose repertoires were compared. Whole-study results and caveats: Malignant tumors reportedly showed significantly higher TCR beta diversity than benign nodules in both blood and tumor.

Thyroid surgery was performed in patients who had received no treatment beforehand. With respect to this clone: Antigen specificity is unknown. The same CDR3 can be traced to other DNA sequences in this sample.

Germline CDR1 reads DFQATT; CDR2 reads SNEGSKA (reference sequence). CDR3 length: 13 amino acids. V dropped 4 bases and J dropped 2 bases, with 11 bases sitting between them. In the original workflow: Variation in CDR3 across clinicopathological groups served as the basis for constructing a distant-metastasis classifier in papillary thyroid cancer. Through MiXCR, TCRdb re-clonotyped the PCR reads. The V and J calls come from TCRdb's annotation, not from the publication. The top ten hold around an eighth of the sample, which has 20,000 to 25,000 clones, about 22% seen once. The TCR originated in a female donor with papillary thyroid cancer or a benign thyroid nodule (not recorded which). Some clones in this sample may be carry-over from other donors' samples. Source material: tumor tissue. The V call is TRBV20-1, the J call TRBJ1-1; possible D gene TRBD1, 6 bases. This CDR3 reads CSATGAANTEAFF. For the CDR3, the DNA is TGCAGTGCTACAGGGGCAGCTAACACTGAAGCTTTCTTT.